The clone carrying this T cell receptor beta chain was seen a few times. Its antigen remains unidentified. The data originate from a study of beta chain features in type 1 diabetes. Whole-study findings and limits: It was possible that PCR favored shorter templates, equally so in patients and controls. In the patient group, naive, central memory and Treg TCRB repertoires seemed more alike than in the healthy donor group. Type 1 diabetes patients had fewer VDJ junction insertions and more deletions.

This CDR3 region has 13 residues. The germline gives CDR1 GTSNPN, CDR2 SVGIG (reference sequence). The V gene end was trimmed by 1 base and the J gene end by 5 bases; junction bases not matched to a gene: 2. Reverse transcribing all isolated RNA meant expressed TCRB transcripts were sequenced. Sequencing was performed with immunoSEQ multiplex PCR; in TCRdb, only in-frame clones are kept and a portion is missing. The sample holds more than 300,000 clones; roughly 16% are singletons and the top ten take approximately 0.02%. Sequencing was performed on naive CD4+ T cells from blood. V is TRBV30 and J is TRBJ2-3, with 8 bases identical to TRBD1. This TCR derives from a woman younger than 30 in good health. CDR3 sequence: CAWSGGTGDTQYF. The CDR3 nucleotides are TGTGCCTGGAGTGGGGGGACAGGAGATACGCAGTATTTT.